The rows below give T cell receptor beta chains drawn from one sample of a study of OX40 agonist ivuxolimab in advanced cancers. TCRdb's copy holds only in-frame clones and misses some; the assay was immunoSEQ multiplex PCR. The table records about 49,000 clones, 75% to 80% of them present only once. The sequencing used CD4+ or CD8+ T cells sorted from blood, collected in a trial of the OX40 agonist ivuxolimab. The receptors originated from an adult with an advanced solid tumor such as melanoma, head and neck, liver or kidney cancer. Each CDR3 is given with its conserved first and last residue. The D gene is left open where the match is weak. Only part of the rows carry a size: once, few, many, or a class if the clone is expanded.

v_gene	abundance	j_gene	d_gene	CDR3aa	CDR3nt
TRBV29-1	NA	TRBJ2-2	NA	CSVDGSGELFF	TGCAGCGTTGATGGGTCCGGGGAGCTGTTTTTT
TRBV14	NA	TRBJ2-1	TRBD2	CASSRTPGRVYNEQFF	TGTGCCAGCAGCCGGACCCCGGGGAGGGTCTACAATGAGCAGTTCTTC
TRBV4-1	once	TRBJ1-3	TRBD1	CASTYNGQGASRGNTIYF	TGCGCCAGCACCTATAATGGGCAGGGGGCGTCAAGAGGAAACACCATATATTTT
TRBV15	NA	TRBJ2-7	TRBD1	CATSREPGGDYEQYF	TGTGCCACCAGCAGGGAACCAGGGGGAGACTACGAGCAGTACTTC
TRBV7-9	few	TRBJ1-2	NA	CASSSGGVGSGYTF	TGTGCCAGCAGCTCGGGAGGGGTAGGGTCGGGCTACACCTTC
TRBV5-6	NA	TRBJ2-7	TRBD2	CASSWLAGVGYEQYF	TGTGCCAGCAGCTGGCTAGCGGGAGTAGGGTACGAGCAGTACTTC
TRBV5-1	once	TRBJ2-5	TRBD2	CASSLAGAGTQYF	TGCGCCAGCAGTTTAGCGGGGGCGGGGACCCAGTACTTC
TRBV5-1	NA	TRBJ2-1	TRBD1	CASSLENSGTGESRQFF	TGCGCCAGCAGCTTGGAAAACTCCGGGACAGGGGAAAGTCGGCAGTTCTTC
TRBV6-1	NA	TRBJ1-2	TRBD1	CASSEALLWTGGGYGYTF	TGTGCCAGCAGTGAAGCGCTTCTTTGGACAGGGGGCGGCTATGGCTACACCTTC
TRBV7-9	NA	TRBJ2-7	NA	CASSPRLVLSYEQYF	TGTGCCAGCAGCCCCCGTCTGGTCCTCTCCTACGAGCAGTACTTC
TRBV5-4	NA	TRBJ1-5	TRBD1	CASSYQDRGSQPQHF	TGTGCCAGCAGCTACCAGGACAGGGGCAGCCAGCCCCAGCATTTT
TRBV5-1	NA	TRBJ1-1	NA	CASSLVQGNTEAFF	TGCGCCAGCAGCTTGGTACAGGGAAACACTGAAGCTTTCTTT
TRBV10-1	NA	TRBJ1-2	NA	CASARTAAERGGYTF	TGCGCCAGCGCCCGCACGGCGGCAGAGAGAGGCGGCTACACCTTC
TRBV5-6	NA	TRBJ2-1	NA	CASSLGPDEQFF	TGTGCCAGCAGCCTCGGTCCCGATGAGCAGTTCTTC
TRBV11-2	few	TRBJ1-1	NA	CASSPQGISNTEAFF	TGTGCCAGCAGCCCTCAGGGAATATCAAACACTGAAGCTTTCTTT
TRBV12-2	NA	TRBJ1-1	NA	CASRLGPDNTEAFF	TGTGCAAGTCGCTTAGGCCCAGATAACACTGAAGCTTTCTTT
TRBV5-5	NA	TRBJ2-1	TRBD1	CASRSLQGESYNEQFF	TGTGCCAGCAGGTCTCTACAGGGGGAATCCTACAATGAGCAGTTCTTC
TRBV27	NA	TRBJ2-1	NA	CASRGLQNEQFF	TGTGCCAGCCGGGGACTTCAAAATGAGCAGTTCTTC
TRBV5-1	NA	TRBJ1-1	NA	CASSLLQVRDTEAFF	TGCGCCAGCAGCTTGTTACAGGTTAGGGACACTGAAGCTTTCTTT
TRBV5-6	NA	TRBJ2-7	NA	CASSLVPGATSYEQYF	TGTGCCAGCAGCTTGGTGCCCGGGGCAACGTCCTACGAGCAGTACTTC
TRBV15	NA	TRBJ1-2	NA	CATSRDQGLGGYTF	TGTGCCACCAGCAGAGATCAGGGTTTGGGGGGCTACACCTTC
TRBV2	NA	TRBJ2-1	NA	CASSESRTPYNEQFF	TGTGCCAGCAGTGAATCACGAACCCCCTACAATGAGCAGTTCTTC
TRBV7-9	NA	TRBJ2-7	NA	CASSNTGNYEQYF	TGTGCCAGCAGCAATACAGGGAACTACGAGCAGTACTTC
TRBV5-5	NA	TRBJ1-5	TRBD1	CASSGRTGEDQPQHF	TGTGCCAGCAGCGGTAGAACAGGGGAAGATCAGCCCCAGCATTTT
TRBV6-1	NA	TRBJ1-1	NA	CASSDPGLSNTEAFF	TGTGCCAGCAGTGACCCGGGACTTTCGAACACTGAAGCTTTCTTT
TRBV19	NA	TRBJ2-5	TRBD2	CASSRLAGPSQETQYF	TGTGCCAGTAGTCGACTAGCGGGACCATCCCAAGAGACCCAGTACTTC
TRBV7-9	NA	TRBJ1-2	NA	CASSLITGHNSNYGYTF	TGTGCCAGCAGCTTAATTACAGGACACAACTCTAACTATGGCTACACCTTC
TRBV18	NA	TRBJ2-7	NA	CASSPTLEGQYF	TGTGCCAGCTCACCAACTTTGGAAGGGCAGTACTTC
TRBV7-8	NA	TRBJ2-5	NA	CASSLKRTQETQYF	TGTGCCAGCAGCTTAAAGCGGACCCAAGAGACCCAGTACTTC
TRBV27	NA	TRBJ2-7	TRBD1	CASSLSGTGFYEQYF	TGTGCCAGCAGTTTATCTGGGACAGGGTTCTACGAGCAGTACTTC
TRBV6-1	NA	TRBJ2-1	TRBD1	CASSPGTGLEQFF	TGTGCCAGCAGTCCCGGGACAGGTCTTGAGCAGTTCTTC
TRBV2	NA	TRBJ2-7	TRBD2	CASGSGRGEQYF	TGTGCCAGCGGGAGCGGGAGAGGCGAGCAGTACTTC
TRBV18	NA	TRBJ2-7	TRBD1	CASSPRDSFDSYEQYF	TGTGCCAGCTCACCTAGGGACAGCTTCGACTCCTACGAGCAGTACTTC
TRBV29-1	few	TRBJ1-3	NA	CSVREDGDTIYF	TGCAGCGTCCGGGAGGACGGGGACACCATATATTTT
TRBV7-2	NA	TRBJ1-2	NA	CASSKAPGTLYGYTF	TGTGCCAGCAGCAAAGCTCCCGGGACACTCTATGGCTACACCTTC
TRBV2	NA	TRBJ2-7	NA	CASSESVYYEQYF	TGTGCCAGCAGTGAAAGTGTTTACTACGAGCAGTACTTC
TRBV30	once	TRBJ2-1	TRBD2	CAWSQGLAGVNEQFF	TGTGCCTGGAGTCAAGGACTAGCGGGAGTCAATGAGCAGTTCTTC
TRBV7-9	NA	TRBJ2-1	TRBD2	CASSSPPGTSRNEQFF	TGTGCCAGCAGCTCGCCTCCCGGGACTAGTCGGAATGAGCAGTTCTTC
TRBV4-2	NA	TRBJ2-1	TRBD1	CASSQDPYLRGSKFF	TGTGCCAGCAGCCAAGACCCATACCTCAGGGGGTCGAAGTTCTTC
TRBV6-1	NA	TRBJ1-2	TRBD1	CASRDAGQGIGYTF	TGTGCCAGCAGGGACGCGGGACAGGGGATTGGCTACACCTTC
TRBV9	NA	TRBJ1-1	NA	CASSDDDTEAFF	TGTGCCAGCAGCGATGACGACACTGAAGCTTTCTTT
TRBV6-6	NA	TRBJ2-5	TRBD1	CASSRTGNYQETQYF	TGTGCCAGCAGTCGGACAGGGAACTACCAAGAGACCCAGTACTTC
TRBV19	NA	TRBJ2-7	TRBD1	CASSLGARTGGTYEQYF	TGTGCCAGTAGCCTCGGAGCTCGGACAGGGGGCACCTACGAGCAGTACTTC
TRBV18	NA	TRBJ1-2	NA	CASSPSPGPEVDGYTF	TGTGCCAGCTCACCATCCCCAGGGCCTGAGGTAGATGGCTACACCTTC
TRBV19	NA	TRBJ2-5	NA	CASSISSTRGETQYF	TGTGCCAGTAGTATCTCCTCAACTCGTGGGGAGACCCAGTACTTC
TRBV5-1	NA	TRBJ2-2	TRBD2	CASTPSGGAGELFF	TGCGCCAGCACGCCTTCGGGAGGAGCCGGGGAGCTGTTTTTT
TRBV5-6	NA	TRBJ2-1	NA	CASSLGGGTAGFF	TGTGCCAGCAGCTTGGGGGGTGGGACAGCGGGGTTCTTC